The 21 T cell receptor beta chains below were found in one sample sequenced in a study of blood T cell repertoires in COVID-19. Profiled with immunoSEQ multiplex PCR; TCRdb holds only in-frame clones, not every one. The repertoire holds 160,000 or so clones, with around 75% as singletons. Material for sequencing was peripheral blood. All receptors come from a woman at least 80 years old with acute or convalescent COVID-19.

The J gene is TRBJ1-1, the V gene TRBV29-1; D remains unclear. Between the trimmed V and J ends, which lost 4 bases and 5 bases, there was a span of 8 bases. The germline gives CDR1 SQVTM, CDR2 ANQGSEA. The CDR3 is 11 residues long. The CDR3 DNA follows: TGCAGCGTTGCACGGGTTACTGAAGCTTTCTTT. It yields the protein CSVARVTEAFF.

This clone has only a few counts. The V gene is TRBV24-1, the J gene TRBJ1-1; the match to TRBD1 covers 7 bases. This CDR3 is 16 amino acids long. Germline CDR1 reads KGHDR; CDR2 reads SFDVKD. J gave up 3 bases and V 1 base, and 7 bases lay outside the gene matches. DNA for the CDR3: TGTGCCACCAGTGATTTCTCAGGGGGGCACGACACTGAAGCTTTCTTT. Translating it yields CATSDFSGGHDTEAFF.

CDR3 loop: CLAGRRERNTEAFF. In nucleotides, the CDR3 is TGTCTTGCGGGTCGGAGAGAAAGGAACACTGAAGCTTTCTTT. This sequence joins TRBV6-5 and TRBJ1-1, with D hard to call. Germline V CDR1 and CDR2: MNHEY, SVGAGI. This CDR3 contains 14 residues.

The J gene is TRBJ2-3, the V gene TRBV7-9; 10 nucleotides agree with TRBD2. CDR3 length: 15 amino acids. Unmatched junction bases numbered 0, after V lost 3 bases and J lost 0 bases. From germline, CDR1 is SEHNR and CDR2 FQNEAQ (reference sequence). In DNA form, the CDR3 reads TGTGCCAGCAGCTTGACTAGCGGGAGCACAGATACGCAGTATTTT. Its translation: CASSLTSGSTDTQYF.

V usage is TRBV18 and J usage is TRBJ2-6; possibly TRBD1 for D (5 bases). Germline V gene data show CDR1 as KGHSH and CDR2 as LQKENI. This CDR3 has 14 residues. Trimming took 6 bases from V and 2 from J, leaving 8 bases between them. The CDR3 protein is CASSPTAGANVLTF. Here the CDR3 DNA reads TGTGCCAGCTCCCCGACAGCTGGGGCCAACGTCCTGACTTTC.

The rearrangement joins TRBV28 to TRBJ2-5; D perhaps matches TRBD1 (6 bases). CDR3 length equals 13 residues. Deletions cut 5 bases from V and 2 bases from J, with 9 bases between. Germline V gene lookup returns CDR1 MDHEN and CDR2 SYDVKM. The CDR3 sequence: CASSLDSQETQYF. As DNA, the CDR3 is TGTGCCAGCAGTCTGGACAGTCAAGAGACCCAGTACTTC.

The chain couples TRBV28 to TRBJ2-2; D possibly corresponds to TRBD1 (6 bases). From germline, CDR1 is MDHEN and CDR2 SYDVKM. The length of the CDR3 is 15 residues. V lost 2 bases, J lost 3 bases, and 10 bases lay in between. CDR3: CASSLSGGYTGELFF. The CDR3, as DNA: TGTGCCAGCAGTTTAAGTGGGGGCTACACCGGGGAGCTGTTTTTT. Full variable domain (remainder filled in from reference TRBV28 and TRBJ2-2): DVKVTQSSRYLVKRTGEKVFLECVQDMDHENMFWYRQDPGLGLRLIYFSYDVKMKEKGDIPEGYSVSREKKERFSLILESASTNQTSMYLCASSLSGGYTGELFFGEGSRLTVL.

The chain employs TRBV25-1 and TRBJ2-1; 11 bases agree with TRBD2. Per the germline V gene, CDR1 is MGHDK and CDR2 is SYGVNS. The CDR3 spans 16 residues. Germline trimming cut 3 bases from V and 1 base from J; bases unmatched to any gene: 2. This CDR3 reads CASSDVAGGSYNEQFF. The CDR3 DNA sequence: TGTGCCAGCAGTGATGTAGCGGGAGGGTCCTACAATGAGCAGTTCTTC.

The rearrangement links TRBV28 to TRBJ2-1; D call uncertain. From germline, CDR1 is MDHEN and CDR2 SYDVKM. V was shortened by 5 bases and J by 1 base, with 27 bases between the two germline ends. The CDR3 has 20 residues. The CDR3: CASSLPMTAGSRSSYNEQFF. The CDR3 DNA follows: TGTGCCAGCAGTCTCCCGATGACGGCTGGATCTAGATCTTCCTACAATGAGCAGTTCTTC.

This clone was recorded only once. V gene TRBV18 combines with J gene TRBJ2-1; D gene uncertain. The germline V gene encodes CDR1 KGHSH and CDR2 LQKENI. The CDR3 runs to 12 residues. Trimming pared 4 bases from V and 2 bases from J, leaving 3 bases between. CDR3 region: CASSLTYNEQFF. Written as DNA, the CDR3 is TGTGCCAGCTCACTCACCTACAATGAGCAGTTCTTC.

J is TRBJ2-7 and V is TRBV14; 10 bases are shared with TRBD1. Germline V gives CDR1 SGHDN, CDR2 FVKESK. V trimming: 2 bases; J trimming: 6 bases; junction bases outside the gene matches: 7. This CDR3 contains 15 residues. For the CDR3, the DNA is TGTGCCAGCAGCCAACCGGGACAGGGGCGATCCGAGCAGTACTTC. This encodes CASSQPGQGRSEQYF.

This chain links TRBV7-2 with TRBJ2-7, with 12 bases aligning to TRBD2. Trimming removed 3 bases from V and 5 bases from J; junction bases left unmatched: 5. The CDR3 length is 15 residues. The V gene's germline CDR1 is SGHTA and CDR2 FQGNSA. CDR3 loop: CASSLTSGSWNEQYF. CDR3 DNA: TGTGCCAGCAGCTTGACTAGCGGGAGTTGGAACGAGCAGTACTTC.

This chain connects TRBV9 to TRBJ1-2; D is undetermined. Per germline, CDR1 SGDLS and CDR2 YYNGEE. The CDR3 is 13 residues long. Trimming pared 4 bases from V and 2 bases from J, leaving 9 bases between. The DNA of the CDR3 is TGTGCCAGCAGCCCGCAGGAAAACTATGGCTACACCTTC. This codes for CASSPQENYGYTF.

V usage is TRBV6-4 and J usage is TRBJ1-3, with D perhaps matching TRBD1 (5 bases). CDR1 and CDR2 from the germline V gene are MRHNA and SNTAGT. The CDR3 has 18 residues. V was cut by 0 bases and J by 0 bases, with 15 bases left in between. CDR3 protein: CASSDSNPGHLSGNTIYF. CDR3 DNA sequence: TGTGCCAGCAGTGACTCGAACCCCGGACACCTCTCTGGAAACACCATATATTTT.

The CDR3 sequence: CATSQDVVSGEQYF. CDR3 bases: TGTGCCACCAGCCAGGATGTCGTTTCAGGGGAGCAGTACTTC. The chain employs TRBV27 and TRBJ2-7, with D possibly matching TRBD1 (5 bases). In germline, CDR1 is MNHEY, CDR2 SMNVEV (reference sequence). Trimming removed 10 bases at V and 7 bases at J, with 23 bases between. There are 14 residues in the CDR3.

This chain joins TRBV6-5 and TRBJ2-4; 9 bases agree with TRBD1. After removal of 6 bases from V and 8 bases from J, the junction contained 8 bases not matched to a gene. The CDR3 is 14 residues long. Germline V CDR1 and CDR2: MNHEY, SVGAGI. CDR3 sequence: CASSQNRGQDIQYF. As DNA, the CDR3 is TGTGCCAGCAGCCAAAACAGGGGGCAGGACATTCAGTACTTC.

The chain combines TRBV28 with TRBJ1-2; 7 bases map to TRBD1. Germline values: CDR1 MDHEN, CDR2 SYDVKM. There are 15 residues in the CDR3. Trimming cost V 3 bases and J 4 bases; bases outside gene matches: 8. The CDR3 coding sequence is TGTGCCAGCAGTTTCCTTCAGGGGGGAGGCTATGGCTACACCTTC. This sequence encodes CASSFLQGGGYGYTF.

V gene TRBV28 combines with J gene TRBJ2-1; TRBD2 matches 9 bases. The CDR3 has 15 amino acids. The ends lost 5 bases at V and 2 bases at J; junction bases unmatched: 4. CDR1 and CDR2 from the germline V gene are MDHEN and SYDVKM. CDR3 amino acids: CASSRRLAAYNEQFF. The CDR3 bases are TGTGCCAGCAGTCGTCGACTAGCGGCCTACAATGAGCAGTTCTTC.

The V call is TRBV5-1, the J call TRBJ2-2, with TRBD2 as a possible D gene (5 bases). The CDR3 length is 16 residues. V lost 4 bases, J lost 4 bases, and 17 bases lay in between. CDR1 SGHRS and CDR2 YFSETQ come from the germline V gene. The CDR3 bases are TGCGCCAGCAGCCCGGAAGGGAGAGGCGGCACCGGGGAGCTGTTTTTT. Its protein product is CASSPEGRGGTGELFF.

This clone was recorded a few times. The gene calls are TRBV5-1 and TRBJ1-3, with no clear D. This CDR3 spans 14 amino acids. The V gene's germline CDR1 is SGHRS and CDR2 YFSETQ. The V gene lost 0 bases and the J gene lost 0 bases, with 4 bases spanning the gap. The CDR3, as DNA: TGCGCCAGCAGCTTGGCAGTCTCTGGAAACACCATATATTTT. Translated: CASSLAVSGNTIYF.

As for this clone: A much larger clone differs by one base, so this may be a read error. Distinct nucleotide sequences in the sample also encode this CDR3. The chain joins TRBV5-1 to TRBJ2-3; 9 bases align to TRBD1. V lost 7 bases and J lost 1; bases outside the gene matches: 1. Germline CDR1 and CDR2: SGHRS and YFSETQ. The CDR3 runs 13 residues. CDR3 sequence (DNA): TGCGCCAGCCGGACAGGGGGCACAGATACGCAGTATTTT. Translating it yields CASRTGGTDTQYF. Filled out from reference TRBV5-1 and TRBJ2-3, the complete variable domain reads KAGVTQTPRYLIKTRGQQVTLSCSPISGHRSVSWYQQTPGQGLQFLFEYFSETQRNKGNFPGRFSGRQFSNSRSEMNVSTLELGDSALYLCASRTGGTDTQYFGPGTRLTVL.